The present T cell receptor beta chain was sequenced within a study of blood T cell repertoires in COVID-19. Study background: The origin of the acute and convalescent COVID-19 samples was the United States, Italy and Spain. Sources were T cells, B-cell-depleted T cells, or PBMCs; the material itself was cDNA or gDNA.

Trimming took 3 bases from V and 10 from J; bases not matched to a gene: 4. This CDR3 region has 12 residues. From germline, CDR1 is SGHNT and CDR2 YYREEE (reference sequence). Original data processing: Counts of nucleated cells, estimated from reference gene primer amplification, were obtained. Sequencing was performed with immunoSEQ multiplex PCR; in TCRdb, only in-frame clones are kept and a portion is missing. That table furnishes V, J and clone size, whereas the DNA furnished D and trimming. The table includes tens of thousands of clones, approximately 79% detected once. The TCR was taken from an older man with acute or convalescent COVID-19. V usage is TRBV5-4 and J usage is TRBJ2-3; 8 nucleotides line up with TRBD2. The sample consisted of peripheral blood. The CDR3 region has the DNA TGTGCCAGCAGCTCTATAGCGGGACCGCAGTATTTT. Encoded protein: CASSSIAGPQYF.